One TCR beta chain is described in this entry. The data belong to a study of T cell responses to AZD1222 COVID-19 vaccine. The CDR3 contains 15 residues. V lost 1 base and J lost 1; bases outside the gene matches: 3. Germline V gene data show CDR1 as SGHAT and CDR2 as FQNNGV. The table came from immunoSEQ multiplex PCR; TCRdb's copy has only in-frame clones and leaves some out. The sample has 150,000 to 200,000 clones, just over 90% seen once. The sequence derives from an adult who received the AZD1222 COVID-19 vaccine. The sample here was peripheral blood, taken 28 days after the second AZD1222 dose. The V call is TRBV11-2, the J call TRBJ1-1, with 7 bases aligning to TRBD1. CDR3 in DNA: TGTGCCAGCAGCTTAGGGCAGGGGGGGAACACTGAAGCTTTCTTT. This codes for CASSLGQGGNTEAFF.